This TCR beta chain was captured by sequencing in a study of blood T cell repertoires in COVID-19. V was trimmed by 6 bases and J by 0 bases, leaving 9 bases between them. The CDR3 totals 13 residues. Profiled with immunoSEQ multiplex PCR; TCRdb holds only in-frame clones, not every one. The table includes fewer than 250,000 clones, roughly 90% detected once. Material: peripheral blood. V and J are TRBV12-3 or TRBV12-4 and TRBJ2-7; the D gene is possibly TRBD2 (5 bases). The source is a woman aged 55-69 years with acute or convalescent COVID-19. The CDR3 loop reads CASRRDSSYEQYF. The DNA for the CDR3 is TGTGCCAGCAGACGGGATTCCTCCTACGAGCAGTACTTC.